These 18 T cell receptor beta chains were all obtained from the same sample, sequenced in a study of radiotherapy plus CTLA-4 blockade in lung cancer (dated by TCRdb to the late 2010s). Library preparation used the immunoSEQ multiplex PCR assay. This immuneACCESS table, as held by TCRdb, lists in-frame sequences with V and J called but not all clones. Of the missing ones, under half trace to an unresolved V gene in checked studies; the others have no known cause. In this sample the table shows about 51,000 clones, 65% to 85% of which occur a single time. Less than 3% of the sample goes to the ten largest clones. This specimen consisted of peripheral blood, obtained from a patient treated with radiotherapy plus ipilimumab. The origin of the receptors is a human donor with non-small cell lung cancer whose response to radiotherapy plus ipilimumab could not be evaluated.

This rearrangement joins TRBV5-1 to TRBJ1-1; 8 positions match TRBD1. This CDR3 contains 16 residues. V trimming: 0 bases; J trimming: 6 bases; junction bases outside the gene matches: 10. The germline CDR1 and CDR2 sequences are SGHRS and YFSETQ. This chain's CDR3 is CASSLATGGGDAEAFF. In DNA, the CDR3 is TGCGCCAGCAGCTTGGCTACAGGGGGAGGCGACGCTGAAGCTTTCTTT.

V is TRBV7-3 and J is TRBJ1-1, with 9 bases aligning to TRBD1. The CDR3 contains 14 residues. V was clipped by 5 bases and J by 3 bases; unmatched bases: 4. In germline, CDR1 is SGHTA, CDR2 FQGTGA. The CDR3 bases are TGTGCCAGCAGCCTGACAGGGGGTGACACTGAAGCTTTCTTT. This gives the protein CASSLTGGDTEAFF.

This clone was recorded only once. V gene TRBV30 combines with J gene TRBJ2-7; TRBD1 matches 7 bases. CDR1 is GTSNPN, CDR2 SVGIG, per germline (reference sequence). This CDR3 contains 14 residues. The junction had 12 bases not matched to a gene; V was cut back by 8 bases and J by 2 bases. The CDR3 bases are TGTGCCACGGCGCCGACAGGGACCGCCTACGAGCAGTACTTC. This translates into CATAPTGTAYEQYF.

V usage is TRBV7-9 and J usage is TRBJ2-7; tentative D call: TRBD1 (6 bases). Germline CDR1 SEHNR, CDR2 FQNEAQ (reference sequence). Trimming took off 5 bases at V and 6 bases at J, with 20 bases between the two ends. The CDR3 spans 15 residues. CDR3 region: CASSLQALTGIEQYF. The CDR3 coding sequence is TGTGCCAGCAGCCTTCAAGCCTTGACAGGAATCGAGCAGTACTTC.

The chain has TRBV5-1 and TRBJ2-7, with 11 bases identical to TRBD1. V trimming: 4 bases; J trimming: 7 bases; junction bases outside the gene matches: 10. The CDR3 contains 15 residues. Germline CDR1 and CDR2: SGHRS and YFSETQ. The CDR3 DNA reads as TGCGCCAGCAGCGTACAGGGACAGGGGGTAGGAGAGCAGTACTTC. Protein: CASSVQGQGVGEQYF.

The CDR3 reads CASSLVGLGDYGYTF. CDR3 nucleotides: TGCGCCAGCAGCTTGGTTGGTCTCGGGGACTATGGCTACACCTTC. The J gene is TRBJ1-2, the V gene TRBV5-1; D not resolved. The CDR3 covers 15 residues. V was cut by 0 bases and J by 3 bases, with 12 bases left in between. Germline CDR1 and CDR2: SGHRS and YFSETQ.

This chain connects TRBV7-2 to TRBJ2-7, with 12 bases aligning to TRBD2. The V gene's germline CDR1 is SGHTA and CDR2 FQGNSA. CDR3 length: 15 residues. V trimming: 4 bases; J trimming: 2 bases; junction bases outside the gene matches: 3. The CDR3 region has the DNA TGTGCCAGCAGCTCCGCTAGCGGGGGGGCCTACGAGCAGTACTTC. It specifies CASSSASGGAYEQYF.

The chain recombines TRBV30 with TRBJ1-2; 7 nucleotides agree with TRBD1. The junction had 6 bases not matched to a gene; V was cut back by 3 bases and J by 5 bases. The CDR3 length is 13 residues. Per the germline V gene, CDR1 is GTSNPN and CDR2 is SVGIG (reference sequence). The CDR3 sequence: CAWSPTGIYGYTF. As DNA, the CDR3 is TGTGCCTGGAGCCCGACAGGGATTTATGGCTACACCTTC.

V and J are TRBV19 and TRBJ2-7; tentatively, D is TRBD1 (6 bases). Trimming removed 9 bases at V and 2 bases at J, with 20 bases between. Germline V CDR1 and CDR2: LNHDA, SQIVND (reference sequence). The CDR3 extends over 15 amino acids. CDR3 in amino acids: CASSRLRDTTYEQYF. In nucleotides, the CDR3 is TGTGCCAGCTCCAGACTACGGGACACCACCTACGAGCAGTACTTC.

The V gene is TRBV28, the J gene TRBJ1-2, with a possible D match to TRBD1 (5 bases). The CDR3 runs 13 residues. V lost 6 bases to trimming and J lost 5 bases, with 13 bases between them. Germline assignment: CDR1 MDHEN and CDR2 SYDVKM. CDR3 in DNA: TGTGCCAGCAGCACTCCGGGACTGTATGGCTACACCTTC. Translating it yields CASSTPGLYGYTF.

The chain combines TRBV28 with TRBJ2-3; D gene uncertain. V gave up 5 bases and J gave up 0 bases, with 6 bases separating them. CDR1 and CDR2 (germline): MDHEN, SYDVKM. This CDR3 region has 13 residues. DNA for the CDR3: TGTGCCAGCAGTACACCGAGCACAGATACGCAGTATTTT. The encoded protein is CASSTPSTDTQYF.

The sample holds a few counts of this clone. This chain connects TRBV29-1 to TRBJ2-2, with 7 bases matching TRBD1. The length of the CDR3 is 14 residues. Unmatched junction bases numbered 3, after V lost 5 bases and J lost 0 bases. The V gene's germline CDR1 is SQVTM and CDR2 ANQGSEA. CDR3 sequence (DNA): TGCAGCGTTCTGGACAGGTCGAACACCGGGGAGCTGTTTTTT. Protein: CSVLDRSNTGELFF.

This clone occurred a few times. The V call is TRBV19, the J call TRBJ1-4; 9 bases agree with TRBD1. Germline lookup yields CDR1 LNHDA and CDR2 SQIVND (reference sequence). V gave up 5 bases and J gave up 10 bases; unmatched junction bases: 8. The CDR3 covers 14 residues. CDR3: CASSLPGQGGKLFF. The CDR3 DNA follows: TGTGCCAGTAGTTTACCGGGACAGGGCGGAAAACTGTTTTTT.

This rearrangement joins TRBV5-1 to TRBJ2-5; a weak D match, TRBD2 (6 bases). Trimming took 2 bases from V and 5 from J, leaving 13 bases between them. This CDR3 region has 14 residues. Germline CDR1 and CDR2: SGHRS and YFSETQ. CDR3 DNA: TGCGCCAGCAGCTTATACGGGACTCAGGAGACCCAGTACTTC. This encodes CASSLYGTQETQYF.

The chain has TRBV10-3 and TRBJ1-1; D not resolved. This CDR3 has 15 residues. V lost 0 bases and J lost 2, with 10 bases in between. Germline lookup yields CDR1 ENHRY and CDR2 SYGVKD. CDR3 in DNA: TGTGCCATCAGTGAGTCCGGAAGCGGCAACACTGAAGCTTTCTTT. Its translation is CAISESGSGNTEAFF.

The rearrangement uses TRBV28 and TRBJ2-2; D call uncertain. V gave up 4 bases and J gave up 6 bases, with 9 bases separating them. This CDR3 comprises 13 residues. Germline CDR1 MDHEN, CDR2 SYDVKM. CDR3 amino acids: CASSSQSSGELFF. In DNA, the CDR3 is TGTGCCAGCAGTTCACAGTCCTCCGGGGAGCTGTTTTTT.

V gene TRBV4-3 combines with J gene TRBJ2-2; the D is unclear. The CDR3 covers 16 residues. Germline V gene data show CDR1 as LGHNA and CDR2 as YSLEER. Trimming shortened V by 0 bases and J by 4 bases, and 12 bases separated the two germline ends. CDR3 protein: CASSQDYFLSTGELFF. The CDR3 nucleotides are TGCGCCAGCAGCCAAGATTACTTTCTTAGCACCGGGGAGCTGTTTTTT.

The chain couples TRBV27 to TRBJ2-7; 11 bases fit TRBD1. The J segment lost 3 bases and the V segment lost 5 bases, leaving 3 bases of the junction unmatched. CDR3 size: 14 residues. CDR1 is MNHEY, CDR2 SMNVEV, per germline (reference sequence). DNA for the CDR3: TGTGCCAGCAGTGGACAGGGGGCCTTCTACGAGCAGTACTTC. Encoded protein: CASSGQGAFYEQYF.